This TCR beta chain emerged from a study of T-cell memory formation after mild COVID-19. Study at large: TCR clusters were mostly confined to one donor each. Overall study findings and caveats: Day 15 to 85 contractors were CD4/CD8 balanced; later expanders leaned CD4+. Mainly CM and EM harbored the contracting CD4+ clones; mainly EMRA harbored the CD8+ ones.

TCRdb reprocessed the 5' RACE reads with MiXCR, giving one entry per CDR3 protein. The sample consists of about 320,000 distinct CDR3 sequences, 14% of them appearing once. On this clonotype itself: What it binds is unknown.

Trimming left V 3 bases short and J 3 bases short, with 10 bases between. The CDR3 is made up of 14 amino acids. From germline, CDR1 is SGHDT and CDR2 YYEEEE. This clonotype was obtained from a man aged 18 to 29 who had mild COVID-19 (a few samples of this study predate the infection). Cell type and time point are not known. Sequencing input: PBMCs or a T cell subset sorted from them (not recorded which). This rearrangement joins TRBV5-6 to TRBJ1-3; D might be TRBD1 (5 bases). CDR3 region: CASSSQGGGNTIYF. In nucleotides, the CDR3 is TGTGCCAGCAGCTCCCAGGGTGGTGGAAACACCATATATTTT.